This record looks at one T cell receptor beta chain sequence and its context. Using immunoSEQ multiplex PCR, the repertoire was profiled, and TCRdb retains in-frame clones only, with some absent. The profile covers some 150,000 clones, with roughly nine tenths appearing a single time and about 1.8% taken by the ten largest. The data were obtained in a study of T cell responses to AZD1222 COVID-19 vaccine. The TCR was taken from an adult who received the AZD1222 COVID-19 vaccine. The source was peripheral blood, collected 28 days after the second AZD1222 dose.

The CDR3 protein is CAISDSYEQYF. CDR3 sequence (DNA): TGTGCCATCAGCGACTCCTACGAGCAGTACTTC. The chain recombines TRBV10-3 with TRBJ2-7, with D hard to call. The CDR3 extends over 11 amino acids. V shed 6 bases and J shed 0 bases, with 3 bases lying between them. The V gene's germline CDR1 is ENHRY and CDR2 SYGVKD.